These 29 T cell receptor beta chains were sequenced from one sample in a study of blood T cells in healthy people across ages. A J-beta primer mix and a sample-barcoded 5' primer were used in a second PCR of roughly 7 to 12 cycles. TCRdb called the 5' RACE reads again in MiXCR, with one record for every CDR3 protein. This sample yields approximately 880,000 distinct CDR3 sequences, of which roughly 48% are seen a single time; around an eighth belongs to the top ten. The sample taken for sequencing was blood. The source is a young man in good health.

This clonotype was seen a handful of times. The chain has TRBV6-1 and TRBJ2-1; a weak D match, TRBD1 (5 bases). The CDR3 has 15 residues. Deletions cut 3 bases from V and 1 base from J, with 10 bases between. Looked up from germline, CDR1 is MNHNS and CDR2 is SASEGT. The CDR3, as DNA: TGTGCCAGCAGTGACCAGGGTCCGTCCTACAATGAGCAGTTCTTC. Translated: CASSDQGPSYNEQFF.

The rearrangement uses TRBV20-1 and TRBJ2-1, with TRBD2 matching over 12 bases. CDR3 length: 16 residues. V lost 3 bases, J lost 6 bases, and 9 bases stayed unmatched. Germline CDR1 DFQATT, CDR2 SNEGSKA (reference sequence). This CDR3 is CSARGTTSGGFNEQFF. The CDR3 nucleotides are TGCAGTGCTAGGGGGACTACTAGCGGGGGGTTCAATGAGCAGTTCTTC.

The chain links TRBV10-3 to TRBJ2-7; D might be TRBD2 (6 bases). CDR1 and CDR2 from the germline V gene are ENHRY and SYGVKD. This CDR3 is 17 amino acids long. V was trimmed by 6 bases and J by 0 bases, leaving 21 bases between them. The DNA for the CDR3 is TGTGCCATCAGCCTACTGAAGGCCCGGGACTCCTCCTACGAGCAGTACTTC. Protein: CAISLLKARDSSYEQYF.

As regards this clonotype: The germline gene is not matched at one end of the junction; a read error may be the cause. The V and J genes are TRBV6-6 and TRBJ2-2; TRBD1 might be the D (6 bases). This CDR3 has 13 amino acids. The V gene's germline CDR1 is MNHNY and CDR2 SVGAGI (reference sequence). The CDR3 reads CTSSPQGLGELFF. The CDR3 DNA sequence: TGTACCAGCAGCCCACAGGGCCTCGGGGAGCTGTTTTTT.

This clonotype was counted only a few times. This chain joins TRBV3-1 and TRBJ1-5; D unresolved. In germline, CDR1 is LGHDT, CDR2 YNNKEL (reference sequence). V was cut by 3 bases and J by 4 bases, with 4 bases left in between. There are 12 residues in the CDR3. The CDR3 loop reads CASSQINQPQHF. The CDR3 bases are TGTGCCAGCAGCCAGATTAATCAGCCCCAGCATTTT.

In its sample, this clonotype was seen a few times. The chain uses TRBV12-3 or TRBV12-4 and TRBJ2-1; a possible D gene is TRBD1 (5 bases). This CDR3 is 14 amino acids long. V lost 2 bases, J lost 8 bases, and 13 bases lay in between. The CDR3 protein is CASSLQLARDEQFF. The CDR3 DNA follows: TGTGCCAGCAGTTTACAGTTGGCCAGGGATGAGCAGTTCTTC.

This clonotype was observed a handful of times. The rearrangement links TRBV6-2 or TRBV6-3 to TRBJ1-5; the D is unclear. V lost 2 bases and J 1 base, leaving 9 bases between the germline ends. Germline lookup yields CDR1 MNHEY and CDR2 SVGEGT. The CDR3 totals 15 residues. In nucleotides, the CDR3 is TGTGCCAGCAGTTACCTACACGGGAGCAATCAGCCCCAGCATTTT. It specifies CASSYLHGSNQPQHF.

The chain is built from TRBV20-1 and TRBJ2-7; D is uncertain. The J call is doubtful: the DNA matches TRBJ2-5 better. Germline V lookup: CDR1 DFQATT, CDR2 SNEGSKA (reference sequence). The CDR3 runs to 15 residues. For the CDR3, the DNA is TGCAGTGCTAAGCCTTTAACGGTAACCCCAGAGACCCAGTACTTC. Its protein is CSAKPLTVTPETQYF.

The gene calls are TRBV4-2 and TRBJ1-5, with 10 positions matching TRBD1. Germline CDR1 is LGHNA and CDR2 is YNFKEQ. Trimming removed 1 base from V and 4 bases from J; junction bases left unmatched: 13. The CDR3 contains 19 residues. The CDR3 spells CASSQVGAGQGRGNQPQHF. The DNA for the CDR3 is TGTGCCAGCAGCCAAGTGGGAGCGGGACAGGGGAGAGGGAATCAGCCCCAGCATTTT.

This chain links TRBV18 with TRBJ2-1, with D perhaps TRBD1 or TRBD2 (5 bases each). The V end was cut by 6 bases, the J end by 0 bases, with 12 bases between. This CDR3 has 15 residues. The germline CDR1 and CDR2 sequences are KGHSH and LQKENI. The CDR3 here is CASSPGPSSYNEQFF. The CDR3 region has the DNA TGTGCCAGCTCCCCGGGACCCAGCTCCTACAATGAGCAGTTCTTC.

This chain uses TRBV7-3 with TRBJ2-1, with a possible D match to TRBD2 (5 bases). V lost 2 bases and J 2 bases, leaving 10 bases between the germline ends. Per germline, CDR1 SGHTA and CDR2 FQGTGA. The CDR3 sequence is 15 residues long. The CDR3: CASSLLSGAYNEQFF. Written as DNA, the CDR3 is TGTGCCAGCAGCTTATTATCCGGGGCCTACAATGAGCAGTTCTTC.

This chain links TRBV5-1 with TRBJ2-3; 10 bases are a match to TRBD2. The CDR3 length is 16 residues. Germline trimming cut 4 bases from V and 5 bases from J; bases unmatched to any gene: 10. Germline V lookup: CDR1 SGHRS, CDR2 YFSETQ. CDR3 bases: TGCGCCAGCAGCAGCAATAGCGGGGGGCCAAGAGATACGCAGTATTTT. Translation: CASSSNSGGPRDTQYF. Combining the CDR3 with reference TRBV5-1 and TRBJ2-3 gives the whole variable domain KAGVTQTPRYLIKTRGQQVTLSCSPISGHRSVSWYQQTPGQGLQFLFEYFSETQRNKGNFPGRFSGRQFSNSRSEMNVSTLELGDSALYLCASSSNSGGPRDTQYFGPGTRLTVL.

Concerning this clonotype itself: It may be a read error: a sequence one base away is much more abundant. For the CDR3, the DNA is TGCAGCGTTGATATAGGGAACTATGGCTACACCTTC. Translation gives CSVDIGNYGYTF. The chain employs TRBV29-1 and TRBJ1-2; D ambiguous. V was cut by 3 bases and J by 2 bases, with 7 bases left in between. The CDR3 contains 12 residues. Germline CDR1 and CDR2: SQVTM and ANQGSEA.

V usage is TRBV4-3 and J usage is TRBJ1-4; 7 bases are shared with TRBD1. With 4 bases clipped from V and 0 bases from J, the junction kept 5 bases outside the gene matches. The CDR3 has 16 residues. The V gene's germline CDR1 is LGHNA and CDR2 YSLEER. The CDR3 sequence is CASSLGQATTNEKLFF. The CDR3 region has the DNA TGCGCCAGCAGCCTAGGACAGGCCACAACTAATGAAAAACTGTTTTTT.

The chain is built from TRBV9 and TRBJ2-4, with D hard to call. Trimming left V 4 bases short and J 1 base short, with 6 bases between. Germline-derived CDR1 and CDR2 are SGDLS and YYNGEE. This CDR3 is built from 13 residues. The CDR3, as DNA: TGTGCCAGCAGCCCATATGCCAAAAACATTCAGTACTTC. Protein product: CASSPYAKNIQYF.

V is TRBV20-1 and J is TRBJ2-1, with 8 bases aligning to TRBD2. The CDR3 extends over 16 amino acids. J gave up 1 base and V 6 bases, and 11 bases lay outside the gene matches. Germline-derived CDR1 and CDR2 are DFQATT and SNEGSKA (reference sequence). CDR3 amino acids: CSAYVTGGHSYNEQFF. CDR3 DNA: TGCAGTGCCTACGTGACGGGGGGGCATTCCTACAATGAGCAGTTCTTC.

This clonotype was detected only a few times. V gene TRBV2 combines with J gene TRBJ1-6; a weak D match, TRBD1 (6 bases). Germline CDR1 and CDR2: SNHLY and FYNNEI. The CDR3 runs 15 residues. Trimming removed 6 bases from V and 6 bases from J, with 15 bases in between. The chain's CDR3 is CASRNLGQPNSPLHF. The CDR3 DNA is TGTGCCAGCAGGAACCTTGGACAGCCTAATTCACCCCTCCACTTT.

The chain couples TRBV20-1 to TRBJ1-2; 9 bases map to TRBD1. This CDR3 contains 12 residues. The junction had 4 bases not matched to a gene; V was cut back by 7 bases and J by 4 bases. Germline V gene sequence: CDR1 DFQATT, CDR2 SNEGSKA (reference sequence). The CDR3 is CSDADRGYGYTF. CDR3 bases: TGCAGTGACGCGGACAGGGGCTATGGCTACACCTTC.

The chain is built from TRBV15 and TRBJ1-4; D may be TRBD1 (6 bases). CDR3 length equals 16 residues. Trimming took off 0 bases at V and 4 bases at J, with 12 bases between the two ends. CDR1 and CDR2 (germline): LNHNV, YYDKDF (reference sequence). The CDR3 DNA is TGTGCCACCAGCAGAGACATAAGGACAGTTAATGAAAAACTGTTTTTT. Its translation: CATSRDIRTVNEKLFF.

The chain recombines TRBV7-2 with TRBJ2-7; TRBD1 aligns across 9 bases. Gene TRBJ2-5 matches the end of the DNA better, so the J call may be wrong. CDR3 length equals 15 residues. From germline, CDR1 is SGHTA and CDR2 FQGNSA. The CDR3 spells CASSFRTGDGQTQYF. The CDR3 DNA is TGTGCCAGCAGCTTTCGGACAGGGGACGGGCAGACCCAGTACTTC.

The rearrangement links TRBV12-3 or TRBV12-4 to TRBJ2-7; 9 positions agree with TRBD1. This CDR3 has 14 amino acids. Trimming took 7 bases from V and 5 from J; bases not matched to a gene: 9. For the CDR3, the DNA is TGTGCCAGCACCCCAGACAGGGGGATCCACGAGCAGTACTTC. This codes for CASTPDRGIHEQYF.

This clonotype was counted between two and nine times. V is TRBV5-6 and J is TRBJ2-1, with a tentative D call TRBD2 (6 bases). There are 15 residues in the CDR3. Germline V gene sequence: CDR1 SGHDT, CDR2 YYEEEE. With 4 bases removed from V and 6 bases from J, the gap between germline ends came to 17 bases. The CDR3 here is CASSPGTPQGNEQFF. Here the CDR3 DNA reads TGTGCCAGCAGCCCCGGGACTCCCCAAGGCAATGAGCAGTTCTTC.

The CDR3 DNA sequence: TGTGCCATCAGTGAGTCCGGGAAGGAGCAGTTCTTC. It yields the protein CAISESGKEQFF. V usage is TRBV10-3 and J usage is TRBJ2-1, with D maybe TRBD2 (5 bases). The length of the CDR3 is 12 residues. V was clipped by 0 bases and J by 10 bases, with 7 bases between them. Germline V gene sequence: CDR1 ENHRY, CDR2 SYGVKD.

This clonotype was detected only a few times. V is TRBV5-1 and J is TRBJ2-3, with D uncertain. There are 13 residues in the CDR3. Germline V gives CDR1 SGHRS, CDR2 YFSETQ. Trimming cost V 4 bases and J 3 bases, with 9 bases left between them. CDR3 in amino acids: CASSPLRTDTQYF. CDR3 DNA sequence: TGCGCCAGCAGCCCACTACGTACAGATACGCAGTATTTT.

CDR3 loop: CSARRGSGMTDTQYF. For the CDR3, the DNA is TGCAGTGCTAGAAGAGGTAGCGGGATGACAGATACGCAGTATTTT. The chain has TRBV20-1 and TRBJ2-3; TRBD2 agrees at 8 bases. The CDR3 sequence is 15 residues long. CDR1 DFQATT and CDR2 SNEGSKA come from the germline V gene (reference sequence). V dropped 2 bases and J dropped 3; count of bases not matched to a gene: 7.

This clonotype was picked up a small number of times. The CDR3 sequence is CASGGGRSSYEQYF. The CDR3 bases are TGTGCCAGCGGTGGGGGGCGAAGCTCCTACGAGCAGTACTTC. The chain carries TRBV25-1 and TRBJ2-7; D assignment may be TRBD1 or TRBD2 (6 bases each). V was cut by 8 bases and J by 0 bases, with 14 bases left in between. The CDR3 totals 14 residues. Germline CDR1 is MGHDK and CDR2 is SYGVNS.

This clonotype came up many times. The chain joins TRBV7-9 to TRBJ2-7, with D perhaps matching TRBD1 (5 bases). Germline V gene sequence: CDR1 SEHNR, CDR2 FQNEAQ (reference sequence). V dropped 6 bases and J dropped 12 bases, with 18 bases sitting between them. CDR3 size: 12 residues. CDR3 protein: CASSEPGSAAYF. CDR3 nucleotide sequence: TGTGCCAGCAGTGAACCAGGGTCCGCGGCGTACTTC.

The genes are TRBV6-1 and TRBJ1-4, with TRBD1 as a possible D gene (6 bases). V lost 5 bases, J lost 0 bases, and 13 bases lay in between. This CDR3 has 16 amino acids. Germline CDR1 reads MNHNS; CDR2 reads SASEGT. CDR3 bases: TGTGCCAGCAGTCCGAGGACAGCAACAACTAATGAAAAACTGTTTTTT. Translating gives CASSPRTATTNEKLFF.

The chain is built from TRBV5-1 and TRBJ2-1; 10 nucleotides match TRBD2. The CDR3 is 15 residues long. J was trimmed by 8 bases and V by 2 bases; bases with no gene match: 7. Germline CDR1 SGHRS, CDR2 YFSETQ. CDR3: CASSLPGLALDEQFF. Here the CDR3 DNA reads TGCGCCAGCAGCTTACCGGGACTAGCGTTAGATGAGCAGTTCTTC.